The entry that follows covers one TCR beta chain sequence. The data belong to a study of patients and donors after allogeneic stem cell transplantation. Germline lookup yields CDR1 SGHVS and CDR2 FQNEAQ. The CDR3 spans 18 residues. V was pared by 1 base and J by 8 bases, with 24 bases between. TCRdb redid the calling of the RT-PCR reads with MiXCR, one entry per CDR3 protein. The data contain approximately 31,000 distinct CDR3 sequences, 37% of them singletons. The sequence was collected from a human donor who was either an allogeneic HSCT recipient or a stem cell or donor lymphocyte infusion donor (not recorded which). It is not recorded whose cells these are; they may come from a transplant donor. The rearrangement uses TRBV7-8 and TRBJ1-5; a weak D match, TRBD1 (5 bases). The source material was blood, either unsorted or a sorted T cell fraction (not recorded which). The CDR3 bases are TGTGCCAGCAGCTTAGGCTGGGGGGTGTCTAGCGGGAATGAGCCCCAGCATTTT. Protein sequence: CASSLGWGVSSGNEPQHF.